This passage covers 4 T cell receptor beta chains from one sample sequenced in a study of blood T cell repertoires in COVID-19. The repertoire was sequenced with immunoSEQ multiplex PCR; TCRdb's copy has only in-frame clones and lacks some. Of 75,000 to 95,000 clones listed, about 90% are singletons. The sequencing sample was made of peripheral blood. The receptors come from a human donor in a cohort sampled during active COVID-19.

The chain employs TRBV9 and TRBJ2-6; the match to TRBD1 covers 9 bases. The CDR3 is 17 residues long. Germline values: CDR1 SGDLS, CDR2 YYNGEE. With 0 bases clipped from V and 0 bases from J, the junction kept 1 base outside the gene matches. The CDR3 region is CASSVGDRVSGANVLTF. The DNA of the CDR3 is TGTGCCAGCAGCGTAGGGGACAGGGTCTCTGGGGCCAACGTCCTGACTTTC.

The rearrangement uses TRBV6-4 and TRBJ2-3; 14 positions agree with TRBD2. J gave up 9 bases and V 6 bases, and 5 bases lay outside the gene matches. Per the germline V gene, CDR1 is MRHNA and CDR2 is SNTAGT. There are 14 residues in the CDR3. The CDR3 sequence is CASRRGLAGDTQYF. For the CDR3, the DNA is TGTGCCAGCAGGCGGGGACTAGCGGGAGACACGCAGTATTTT.

The CDR3 is CASSVATGGDEQFF. In nucleotides, the CDR3 is TGTGCCAGCAGCGTAGCGACAGGGGGCGATGAGCAGTTCTTC. The chain joins TRBV9 to TRBJ2-1; 10 bases align to TRBD1. Trimming took 0 bases from V and 8 from J; bases not matched to a gene: 2. The germline V gene encodes CDR1 SGDLS and CDR2 YYNGEE. The CDR3 has 14 residues.

The chain links TRBV2 to TRBJ1-2; D unresolved. V lost 5 bases and J lost 4, with 17 bases in between. CDR1 and CDR2 (germline): SNHLY, FYNNEI. The CDR3 covers 15 residues. The CDR3 spells CASSTGGPEGYGYTF. As DNA, the CDR3 is TGTGCCAGCAGTACCGGCGGACCGGAGGGCTATGGCTACACCTTC.